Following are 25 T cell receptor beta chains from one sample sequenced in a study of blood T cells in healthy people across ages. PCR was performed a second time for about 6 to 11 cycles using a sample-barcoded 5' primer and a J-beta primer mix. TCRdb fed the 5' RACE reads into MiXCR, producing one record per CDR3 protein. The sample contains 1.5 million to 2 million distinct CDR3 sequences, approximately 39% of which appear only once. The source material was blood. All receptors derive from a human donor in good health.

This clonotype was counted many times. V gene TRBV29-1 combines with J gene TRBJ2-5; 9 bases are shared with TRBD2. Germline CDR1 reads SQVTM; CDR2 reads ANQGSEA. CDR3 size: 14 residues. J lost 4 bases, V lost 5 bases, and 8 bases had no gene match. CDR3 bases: TGCAGCGTTCTTAGAGGAGCGGGGGGAGAGACCCAGTACTTC. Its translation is CSVLRGAGGETQYF.

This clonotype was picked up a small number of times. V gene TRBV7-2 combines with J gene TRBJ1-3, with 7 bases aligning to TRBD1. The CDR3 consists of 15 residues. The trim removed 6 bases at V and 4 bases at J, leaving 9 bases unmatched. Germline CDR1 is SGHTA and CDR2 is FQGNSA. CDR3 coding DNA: TGTGCCAGCAGGATGACAGGGACCCTAGGAAACACCATATATTTT. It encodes CASRMTGTLGNTIYF.

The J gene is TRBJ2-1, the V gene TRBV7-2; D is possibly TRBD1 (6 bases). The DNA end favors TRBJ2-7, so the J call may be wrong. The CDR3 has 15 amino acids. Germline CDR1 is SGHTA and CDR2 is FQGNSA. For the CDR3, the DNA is TGTGCCAGCAGCTTGGACAGACCCTCCTACAATGAGCAGTACTTC. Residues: CASSLDRPSYNEQYF.

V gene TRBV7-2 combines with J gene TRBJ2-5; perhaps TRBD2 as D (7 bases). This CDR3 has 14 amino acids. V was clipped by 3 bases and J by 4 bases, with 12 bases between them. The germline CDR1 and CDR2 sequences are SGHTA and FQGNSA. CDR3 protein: CASSFGGAPETQYF. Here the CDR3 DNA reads TGTGCCAGCAGCTTTGGGGGGGCCCCAGAGACCCAGTACTTC.

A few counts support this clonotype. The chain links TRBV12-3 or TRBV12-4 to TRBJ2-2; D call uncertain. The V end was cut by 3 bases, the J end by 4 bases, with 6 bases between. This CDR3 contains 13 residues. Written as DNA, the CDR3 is TGTGCCAGCAGTTTCACCTTCACCGGGGAGCTGTTTTTT. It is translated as CASSFTFTGELFF.

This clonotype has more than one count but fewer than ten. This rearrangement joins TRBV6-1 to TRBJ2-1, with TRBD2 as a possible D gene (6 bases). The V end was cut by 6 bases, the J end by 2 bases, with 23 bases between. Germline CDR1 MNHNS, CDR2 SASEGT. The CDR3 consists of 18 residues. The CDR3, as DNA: TGTGCCAGCAGCAAACAAGAAGTGCGGGGATACCCCTACAATGAGCAGTTCTTC. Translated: CASSKQEVRGYPYNEQFF.

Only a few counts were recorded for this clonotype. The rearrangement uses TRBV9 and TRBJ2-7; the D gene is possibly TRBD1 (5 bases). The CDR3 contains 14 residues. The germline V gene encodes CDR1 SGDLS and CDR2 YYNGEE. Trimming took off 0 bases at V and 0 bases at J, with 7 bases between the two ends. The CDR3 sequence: CASSVAGHSYEQYF. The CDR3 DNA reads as TGTGCCAGCAGCGTAGCCGGACACTCCTACGAGCAGTACTTC.

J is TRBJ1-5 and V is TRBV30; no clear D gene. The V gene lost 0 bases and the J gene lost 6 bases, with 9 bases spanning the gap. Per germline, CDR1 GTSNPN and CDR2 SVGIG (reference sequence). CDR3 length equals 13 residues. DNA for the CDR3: TGTGCCTGGAGTGTACGGGATCCTCAGCCCCAGCATTTT. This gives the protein CAWSVRDPQPQHF.

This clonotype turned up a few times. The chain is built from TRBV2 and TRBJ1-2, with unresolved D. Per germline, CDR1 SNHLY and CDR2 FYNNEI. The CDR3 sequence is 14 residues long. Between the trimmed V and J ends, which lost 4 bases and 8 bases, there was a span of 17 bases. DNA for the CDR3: TGTGCCAGCAGTGCGTTGGCAGCGTCCTGGGGCTACACCTTC. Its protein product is CASSALAASWGYTF. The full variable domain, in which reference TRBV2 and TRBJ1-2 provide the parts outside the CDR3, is EPEVTQTPSHQVTQMGQEVILRCVPISNHLYFYWYRQILGQKVEFLVSFYNNEISEKSEIFDDQFSVERPDGSNFTLKIRSTKLEDSAMYFCASSALAASWGYTFGSGTRLTVV.

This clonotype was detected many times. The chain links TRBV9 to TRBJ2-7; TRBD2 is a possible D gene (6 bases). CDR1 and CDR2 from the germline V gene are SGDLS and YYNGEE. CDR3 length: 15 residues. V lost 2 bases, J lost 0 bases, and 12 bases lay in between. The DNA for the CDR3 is TGTGCCAGCAGCGTTGGCGGGGCTCCCTCCTACGAGCAGTACTTC. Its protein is CASSVGGAPSYEQYF.

In nucleotides, the CDR3 is TGCAGTGCTATCAGTAAAGAGACCCAGTACTTC. This translates into CSAISKETQYF. The chain joins TRBV20-1 to TRBJ2-5; D remains ambiguous. Trimming took off 4 bases at V and 3 bases at J, with 6 bases between the two ends. Germline assignment: CDR1 DFQATT and CDR2 SNEGSKA (reference sequence). CDR3 length: 11 amino acids.

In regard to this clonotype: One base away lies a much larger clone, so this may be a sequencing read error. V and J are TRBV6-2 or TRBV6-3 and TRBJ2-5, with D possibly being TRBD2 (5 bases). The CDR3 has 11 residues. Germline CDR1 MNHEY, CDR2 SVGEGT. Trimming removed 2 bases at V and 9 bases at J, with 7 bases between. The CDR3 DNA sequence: TGTGCCAGCAGTTACGTGGAGGCCCAGTACTTC. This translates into CASSYVEAQYF.

In DNA form, the CDR3 reads TGCAGTGCGCCGACAGTGGACTATGGCTACACCTTC. It encodes CSAPTVDYGYTF. J is TRBJ1-2 and V is TRBV20-1; a possible D gene is TRBD1 (5 bases). Trimming left V 6 bases short and J 3 bases short, with 11 bases between. The germline gives CDR1 DFQATT, CDR2 SNEGSKA (reference sequence). The CDR3 loop spans 12 amino acids.

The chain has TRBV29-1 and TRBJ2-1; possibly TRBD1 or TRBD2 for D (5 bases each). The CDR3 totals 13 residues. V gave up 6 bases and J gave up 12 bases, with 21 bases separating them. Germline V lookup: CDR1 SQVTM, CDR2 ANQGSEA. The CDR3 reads CSVPDGGEWRQFF. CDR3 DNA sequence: TGCAGCGTCCCCGATGGGGGAGAGTGGAGGCAGTTCTTC.

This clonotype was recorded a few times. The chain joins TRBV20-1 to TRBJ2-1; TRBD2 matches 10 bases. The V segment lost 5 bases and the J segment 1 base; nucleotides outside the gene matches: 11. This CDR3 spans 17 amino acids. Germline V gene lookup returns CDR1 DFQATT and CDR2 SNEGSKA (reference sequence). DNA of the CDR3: TGCAGTGCTGGGCCTAGCGGGGGTCAGGAATCCTACAATGAGCAGTTCTTC. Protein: CSAGPSGGQESYNEQFF.

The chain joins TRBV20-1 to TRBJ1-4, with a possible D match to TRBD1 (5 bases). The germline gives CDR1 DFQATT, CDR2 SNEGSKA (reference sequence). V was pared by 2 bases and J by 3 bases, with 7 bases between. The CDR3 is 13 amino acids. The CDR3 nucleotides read TGCAGTGCTAGAAGGGGTCCTAATGAAAAACTGTTTTTT. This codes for CSARRGPNEKLFF.

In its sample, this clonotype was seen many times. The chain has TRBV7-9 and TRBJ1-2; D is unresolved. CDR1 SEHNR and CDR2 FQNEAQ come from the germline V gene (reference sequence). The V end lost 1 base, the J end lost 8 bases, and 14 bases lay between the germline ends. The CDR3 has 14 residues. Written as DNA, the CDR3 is TGTGCCAGCAGCTTAGTCCGGCGCGGCGGAGGCTACACCTTC. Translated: CASSLVRRGGGYTF.

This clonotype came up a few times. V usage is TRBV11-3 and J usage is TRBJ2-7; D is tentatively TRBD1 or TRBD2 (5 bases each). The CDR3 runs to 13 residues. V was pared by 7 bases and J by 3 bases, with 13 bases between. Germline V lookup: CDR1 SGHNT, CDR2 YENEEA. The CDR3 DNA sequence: TGTGCCAGCACCCGGGACGGAGACTACGAGCAGTACTTC. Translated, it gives CASTRDGDYEQYF.

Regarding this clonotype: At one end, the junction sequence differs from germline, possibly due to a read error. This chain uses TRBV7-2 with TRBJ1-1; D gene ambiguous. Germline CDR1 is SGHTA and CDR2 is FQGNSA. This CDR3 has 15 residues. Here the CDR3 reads CASSLETGRFTKAFF. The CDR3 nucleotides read TGTGCCAGCAGCTTAGAAACTGGACGGTTCACTAAAGCTTTCTTT.

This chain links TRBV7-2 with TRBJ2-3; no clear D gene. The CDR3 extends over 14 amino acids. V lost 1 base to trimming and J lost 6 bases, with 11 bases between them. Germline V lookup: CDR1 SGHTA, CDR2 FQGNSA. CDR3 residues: CASSLVGLVDTQYF. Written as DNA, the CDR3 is TGTGCCAGCAGCTTAGTAGGGCTGGTGGATACGCAGTATTTT.

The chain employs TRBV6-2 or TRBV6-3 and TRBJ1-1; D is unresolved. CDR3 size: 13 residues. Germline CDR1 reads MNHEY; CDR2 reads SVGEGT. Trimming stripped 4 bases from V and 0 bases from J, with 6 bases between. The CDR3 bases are TGTGCCAGCAGTTGGCAGATGAACACTGAAGCTTTCTTT. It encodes CASSWQMNTEAFF.

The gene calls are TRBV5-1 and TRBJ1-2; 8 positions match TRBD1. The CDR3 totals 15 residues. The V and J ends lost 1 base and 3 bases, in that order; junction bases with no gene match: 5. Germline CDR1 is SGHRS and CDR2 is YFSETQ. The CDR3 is CASSLRDRSDYGYTF. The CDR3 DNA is TGCGCCAGCAGCTTGAGGGACAGGAGCGACTATGGCTACACCTTC.

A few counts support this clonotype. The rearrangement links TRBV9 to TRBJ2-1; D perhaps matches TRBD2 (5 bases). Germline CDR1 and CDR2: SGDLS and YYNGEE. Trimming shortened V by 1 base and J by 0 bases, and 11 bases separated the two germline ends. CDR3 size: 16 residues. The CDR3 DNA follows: TGTGCCAGCAGCGTACGCGGGCTCAGCTCCTACAATGAGCAGTTCTTC. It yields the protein CASSVRGLSSYNEQFF.

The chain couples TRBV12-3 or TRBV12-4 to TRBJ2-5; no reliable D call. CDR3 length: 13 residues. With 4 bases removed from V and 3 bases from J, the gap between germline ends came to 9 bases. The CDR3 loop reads CASSSATEETQYF. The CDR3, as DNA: TGTGCCAGCAGTTCGGCCACAGAAGAGACCCAGTACTTC.

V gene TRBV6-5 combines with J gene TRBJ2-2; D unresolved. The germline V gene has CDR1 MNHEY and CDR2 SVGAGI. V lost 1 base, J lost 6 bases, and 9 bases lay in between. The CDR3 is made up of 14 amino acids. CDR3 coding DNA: TGTGCCAGCAGTTACTTAATTGGTGCCGGGGAGCTGTTTTTT. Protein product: CASSYLIGAGELFF.